This TCR beta chain was documented in a study of cytomegalovirus exposure and HLA in healthy donors. V was clipped by 1 base and J by 3 bases, with 8 bases between them. Per the germline V gene, CDR1 is SGHRS and CDR2 is YFSETQ. This CDR3 has 13 amino acids. The PCR made use of 60 Vbeta and 13 Jbeta primers. Clones were sequenced by immunoSEQ multiplex PCR, and TCRdb holds only the in-frame ones, with some missing. The sample holds under 150,000 clones; around 71% are singletons and the top ten take over 2%. Study-wide points: Earlier analysis found most TCR beta V segments productive about 87% or about 30% of the time.

This clone appeared a single time. Its antigen is not identified. The source of this sequence is a woman aged 55-75 years in good health and CMV-seropositive. The specimen sequenced was PBMCs. This chain uses TRBV5-1 with TRBJ2-7; perhaps TRBD2 as D (5 bases). The CDR3 DNA follows: TGCGCCAGCAGCTTGAGCGGAAACTACGAGCAGTACTTC. Its translation: CASSLSGNYEQYF.